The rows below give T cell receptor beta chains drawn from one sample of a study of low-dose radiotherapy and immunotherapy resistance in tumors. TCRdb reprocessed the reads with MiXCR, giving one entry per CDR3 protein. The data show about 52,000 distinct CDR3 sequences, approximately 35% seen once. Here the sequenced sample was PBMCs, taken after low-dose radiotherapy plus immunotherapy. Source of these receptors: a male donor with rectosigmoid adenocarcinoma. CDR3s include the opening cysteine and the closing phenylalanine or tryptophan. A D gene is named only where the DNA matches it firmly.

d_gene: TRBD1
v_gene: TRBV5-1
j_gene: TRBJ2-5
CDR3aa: CASRTGTGGVETQYF

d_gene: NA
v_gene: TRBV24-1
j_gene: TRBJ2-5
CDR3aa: CATSDGAAGAQETQYF

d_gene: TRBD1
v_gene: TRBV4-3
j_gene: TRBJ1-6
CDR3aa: CASSTGTGNSPLHF

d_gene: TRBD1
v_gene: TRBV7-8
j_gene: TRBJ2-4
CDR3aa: CASSLEQGQNIQYF

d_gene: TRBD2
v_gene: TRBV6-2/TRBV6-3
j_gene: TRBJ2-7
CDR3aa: CASSLLAGGFYEQYF

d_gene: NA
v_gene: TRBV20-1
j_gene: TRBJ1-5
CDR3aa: CSATSTKPEPQHF

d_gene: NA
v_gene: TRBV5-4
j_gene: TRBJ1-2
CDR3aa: CASSFGQWNYGYTF

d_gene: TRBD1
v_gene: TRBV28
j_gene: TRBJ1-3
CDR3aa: CASSPPRQGQDTIYF

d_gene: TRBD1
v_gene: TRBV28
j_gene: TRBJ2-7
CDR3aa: CASSPGQGAYGQYF

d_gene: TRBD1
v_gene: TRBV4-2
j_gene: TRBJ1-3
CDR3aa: CASSQERVDRGHSGNTIYF

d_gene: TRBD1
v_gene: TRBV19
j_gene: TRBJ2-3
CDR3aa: CASKTGGTDTQYF

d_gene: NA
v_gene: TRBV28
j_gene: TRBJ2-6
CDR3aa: CASSRGRHTSGANVLTF

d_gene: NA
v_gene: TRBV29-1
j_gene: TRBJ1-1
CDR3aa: CSAGVVTEAFF

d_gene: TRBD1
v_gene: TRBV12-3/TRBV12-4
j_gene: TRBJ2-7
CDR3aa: CASSSGQGGTKSYEQYF

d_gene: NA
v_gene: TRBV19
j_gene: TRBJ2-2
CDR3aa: CASSIDSISVNRDGSCFF

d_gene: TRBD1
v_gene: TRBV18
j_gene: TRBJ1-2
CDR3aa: CASSAQGLYGYTF

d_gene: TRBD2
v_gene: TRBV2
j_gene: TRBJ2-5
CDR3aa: CASSEAASGETQYF

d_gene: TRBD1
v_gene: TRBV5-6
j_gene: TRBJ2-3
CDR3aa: CASSSRTGMTDTQYF

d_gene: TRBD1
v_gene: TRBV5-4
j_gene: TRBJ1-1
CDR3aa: CASSLGQGARTEAFF

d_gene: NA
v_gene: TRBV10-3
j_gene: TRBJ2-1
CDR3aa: CAISTGGGRQNNEQFF

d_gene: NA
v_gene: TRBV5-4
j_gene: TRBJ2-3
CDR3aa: CASSPQTLSTDTQYF

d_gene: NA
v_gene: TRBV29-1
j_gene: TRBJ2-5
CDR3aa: CSVRNSTQGTQYF

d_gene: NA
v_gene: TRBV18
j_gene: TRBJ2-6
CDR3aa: CASSPSGANVLTF

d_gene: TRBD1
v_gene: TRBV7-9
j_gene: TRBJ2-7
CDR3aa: CASSPMGGQGTGGLEQYF

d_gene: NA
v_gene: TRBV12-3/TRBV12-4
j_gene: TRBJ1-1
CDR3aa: CASISYMNTEAFF

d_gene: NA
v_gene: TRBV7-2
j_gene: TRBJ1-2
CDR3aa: CASSITRVLGYGYTF

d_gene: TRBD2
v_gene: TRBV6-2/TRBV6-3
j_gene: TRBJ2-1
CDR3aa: CASSYEAGGYNEQFF

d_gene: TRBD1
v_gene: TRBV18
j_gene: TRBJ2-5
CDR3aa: CASSPRGQEKGTQYF

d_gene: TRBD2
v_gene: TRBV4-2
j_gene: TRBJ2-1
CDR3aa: CASSQDSAGRYNEQFF

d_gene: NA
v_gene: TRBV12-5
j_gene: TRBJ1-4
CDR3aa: CASGLGTPANEKLFF

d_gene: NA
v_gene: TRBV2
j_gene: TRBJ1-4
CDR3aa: CASSPSGGRPNKKLFF

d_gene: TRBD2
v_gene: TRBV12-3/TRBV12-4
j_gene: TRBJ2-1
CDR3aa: CASSLAGGGNEQFF

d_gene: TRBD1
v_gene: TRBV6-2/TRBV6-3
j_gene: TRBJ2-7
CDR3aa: CASSYRDRDEQYF

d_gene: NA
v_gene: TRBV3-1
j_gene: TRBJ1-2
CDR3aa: CASSQDLQGRGYTF

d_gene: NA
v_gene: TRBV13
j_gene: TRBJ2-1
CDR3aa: CASNAGSSYNEQFF

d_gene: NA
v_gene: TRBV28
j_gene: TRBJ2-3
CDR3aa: CASSLSSGTDTQYF

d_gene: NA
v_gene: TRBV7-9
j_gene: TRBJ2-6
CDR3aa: CASTQGTGANVLTF

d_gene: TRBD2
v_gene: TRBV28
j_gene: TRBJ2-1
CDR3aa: CASSLLSGGAAEQFF

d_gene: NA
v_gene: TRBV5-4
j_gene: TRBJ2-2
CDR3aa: CASSSAIQGFAGELFF

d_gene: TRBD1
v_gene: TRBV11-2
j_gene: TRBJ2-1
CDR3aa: CASSQGENEQFF

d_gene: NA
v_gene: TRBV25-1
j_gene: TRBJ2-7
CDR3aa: CASKSHGPYEQYF

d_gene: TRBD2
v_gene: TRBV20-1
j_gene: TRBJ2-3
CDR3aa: CSARSSGGTDTQYF

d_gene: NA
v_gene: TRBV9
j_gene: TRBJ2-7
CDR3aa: CASSVEVGEAYEQYF

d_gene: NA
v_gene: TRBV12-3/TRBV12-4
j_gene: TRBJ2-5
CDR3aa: CASSLRDPEAQYF

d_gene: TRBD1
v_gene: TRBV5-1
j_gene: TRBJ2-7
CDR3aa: CASSLGTGGTEQYF

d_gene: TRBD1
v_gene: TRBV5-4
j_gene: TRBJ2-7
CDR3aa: CASSRDSFGQYF

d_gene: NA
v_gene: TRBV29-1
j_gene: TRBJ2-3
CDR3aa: CSVEDHTDTQYF

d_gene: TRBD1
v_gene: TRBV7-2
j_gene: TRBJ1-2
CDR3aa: CASSPDRVNYGYTF

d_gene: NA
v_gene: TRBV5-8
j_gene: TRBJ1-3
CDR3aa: CASSFLGGGNTIYF

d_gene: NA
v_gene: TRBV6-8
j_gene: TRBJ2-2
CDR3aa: CASSYGNEGTGELFF

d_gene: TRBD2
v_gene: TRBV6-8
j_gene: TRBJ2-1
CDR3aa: CASTGSGRLLDEQFF

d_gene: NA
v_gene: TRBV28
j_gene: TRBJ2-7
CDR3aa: CASTSIAVGPYEQYF